These 5 T cell receptor beta chains were sequenced from one sample in a study of Ad26.COV2.S vaccination and SARS-CoV-2 variants. Noted treatment: around 19 received Ad26.COV2.S at low or high dose, single or two shots; a few received placebo; per-sample allocation not given. Vaccine and placebo recipients were sampled on day 63 after the first injection. TCRdb's table, derived via immunoSEQ multiplex PCR, lists solely in-frame clones and lacks some. The sample has roughly 320,000 clones, around 84% seen once. Sequenced material: peripheral blood, taken in a trial of Ad26.COV2.S vaccine versus placebo. The receptor source for this set is a person between 18 and 65 years old who received the Ad26.COV2.S COVID-19 vaccine or a placebo.

This clone appeared a single time. The chain couples TRBV6-6 to TRBJ2-7; 8 nucleotides match TRBD1. Germline V gene lookup returns CDR1 MNHNY and CDR2 SVGAGI (reference sequence). The CDR3 contains 15 residues. The V gene end was trimmed by 5 bases and the J gene end by 3 bases; junction bases not matched to a gene: 9. CDR3 sequence: CASSTEDRVNYEQYF. The CDR3 bases are TGTGCCAGCAGTACAGAGGACAGGGTGAACTACGAGCAGTACTTC.

This chain links TRBV5-1 with TRBJ2-7; D not certain. Per the germline V gene, CDR1 is SGHRS and CDR2 is YFSETQ. The germline V and J ends were trimmed by 1 base and 0 bases, with 5 bases remaining between them. The CDR3 covers 13 residues. CDR3 DNA: TGCGCCAGCAGCTTGAGGTTCTCCTACGAGCAGTACTTC. Its protein is CASSLRFSYEQYF. The whole variable domain, filled in from reference TRBV5-1 and TRBJ2-7, reads KAGVTQTPRYLIKTRGQQVTLSCSPISGHRSVSWYQQTPGQGLQFLFEYFSETQRNKGNFPGRFSGRQFSNSRSEMNVSTLELGDSALYLCASSLRFSYEQYFGPGTRLTVT.

This chain links TRBV18 with TRBJ1-3; D call uncertain. This CDR3 has 15 amino acids. The germline V and J ends were trimmed by 3 bases and 7 bases, with 16 bases remaining between them. Germline values: CDR1 KGHSH, CDR2 LQKENI. This CDR3 is CASSPSQSRRNTIYF. In DNA, the CDR3 is TGTGCCAGCTCACCCAGTCAGTCCCGTCGGAACACCATATATTTT.

The V gene is TRBV2, the J gene TRBJ1-6; D may be TRBD1 (6 bases). Between the trimmed V and J ends, which lost 5 bases and 0 bases, there was a span of 8 bases. Germline CDR1 is SNHLY and CDR2 is FYNNEI. The CDR3 loop spans 15 amino acids. CDR3 sequence reads: CASSKDSSYNSPLHF. The DNA for the CDR3 is TGTGCCAGCAGTAAGGACAGCTCCTATAATTCACCCCTCCACTTT.

The V gene is TRBV19, the J gene TRBJ2-2; D possibly corresponds to TRBD2 (6 bases). CDR3 length equals 16 residues. Germline CDR1 reads LNHDA; CDR2 reads SQIVND (reference sequence). Trimming cost V 8 bases and J 0 bases, with 16 bases left between them. The CDR3 reads CASSRRGAANTGELFF. CDR3 nucleotides: TGTGCCAGTTCCAGGAGGGGAGCCGCGAACACCGGGGAGCTGTTTTTT.